The 27 T cell receptor beta chains reported below all come from one sample, sequenced in a study of T cell clonality in common variable immunodeficiency. TCRdb's copy holds only in-frame clones and misses some; the assay was immunoSEQ multiplex PCR. The sample is made up of about 52,000 clones, none counted only once. Input material: peripheral blood mononuclear cells. These receptors were collected from a person aged 18 to 75 in good health.

This clone occurred a few times. CDR3 sequence: CASSTLVLEQYF. The DNA read from the CDR3 is TGTGCCAGCAGTACTTTGGTCCTCGAG. This sequence joins TRBV25-1 and TRBJ2-7; D not resolved. Read data end 3 residues before the CDR3 end; the end is taken from the germline J gene. Germline-derived CDR1 and CDR2 are MGHDK and SYGVNS. This CDR3 spans 12 amino acids. The germline V and J ends were trimmed by 5 bases and 6 bases, with 11 bases remaining between them.

This clone was observed at least ten times. The missing CDR3 end, 3 residues past where the read stops, is filled in from the germline J gene. The gene calls are TRBV7-3 and TRBJ1-6; 7 bases map to TRBD1. CDR1 and CDR2 from the germline V gene are SGHTA and FQGTGA. The CDR3 runs 15 residues. V dropped 1 base and J dropped 7; count of bases not matched to a gene: 4. The covered CDR3 bases are TGTGCCAGCAGCTTAAGGACAGGTGGAAATTCACCC. Translated, it gives CASSLRTGGNSP. The entire CDR3 reads CASSLRTGGNSPLHF. Drawing the rest from reference TRBV7-3 and TRBJ1-6, the complete variable domain is GAGVSQTPSNKVTEKGKYVELRCDPISGHTALYWYRQSLGQGPEFLIYFQGTGAADDSGLPNDRFFAVRPEGSVSTLKIQRTERGDSAVYLCASSLRTGGNSPLHFGNGTRLTVT.

This clone was seen repeatedly, ten times or more. The read ends 3 residues early relative to the CDR3; the germline J gene fills the gap. The chain combines TRBV30 with TRBJ1-4, with D perhaps TRBD1 (6 bases). V gave up 3 bases and J gave up 7 bases, with 18 bases separating them. The CDR3 length is 15 residues. Germline CDR1 and CDR2: GTSNPN and SVGIG (reference sequence). Partial CDR3 DNA: TGTGCCTGGAGCGACAGGAGATTAGGGAGTGAAAAA. Protein sequence: CAWSDRRLGSEK. The full CDR3 reads CAWSDRRLGSEKLFF.

At least ten counts were recorded for this clone. The read gets to within 3 residues of the CDR3 end, and the germline J gene fills in the rest. This chain uses TRBV5-1 with TRBJ2-2, with 8 bases fitting TRBD2. This CDR3 is built from 17 residues. Germline-derived CDR1 and CDR2 are SGHRS and YFSETQ. J gave up 5 bases and V 2 bases, and 11 bases lay outside the gene matches. CDR3 residues: CASSLGIAGPGTGELFF. The CDR3 DNA, read in part, is TGCGCCAGCAGCTTAGGGATAGCGGGGCCGGGAACCGGGGAG.

This clone occurred many times. CDR3 DNA (partial): TGTGCCTGGAGTGATGGGGCACCGAGGACTGAA. This codes for CAWSDGAPRTE. The CDR3 in its entirety is CAWSDGAPRTEAFF. V gene TRBV30 combines with J gene TRBJ1-1; maybe TRBD1 (5 bases). The CDR3 extends 3 residues past the end of the read, so its final part is completed from the germline J gene. Trimming removed 1 base at V and 5 bases at J, with 14 bases between. Germline V lookup: CDR1 GTSNPN, CDR2 SVGIG (reference sequence). The CDR3 spans 14 residues.

This clone was found many times. The DNA ends 3 residues before the CDR3 does, and the rest of the CDR3 is filled in from the germline J gene. The chain has TRBV28 and TRBJ1-1; TRBD1 agrees at 8 bases. V lost 2 bases and J lost 4; bases outside the gene matches: 0. Germline V CDR1 and CDR2: MDHEN, SYDVKM. This CDR3 contains 13 residues. CDR3 DNA (partial): TGTGCCAGCAGTTTAACAGGGGGCACTGAA. Its protein is CASSLTGGTE. In full, the CDR3 reads CASSLTGGTEAFF. The whole variable domain, remainder taken from reference TRBV28 and TRBJ1-1, is DVKVTQSSRYLVKRTGEKVFLECVQDMDHENMFWYRQDPGLGLRLIYFSYDVKMKEKGDIPEGYSVSREKKERFSLILESASTNQTSMYLCASSLTGGTEAFFGQGTRLTVV.

This clone was detected ten times or more. The DNA ends 3 residues before the CDR3 does, and the rest of the CDR3 is filled in from the germline J gene. The rearrangement links TRBV5-5 to TRBJ1-2, with D perhaps matching TRBD1 (6 bases). CDR1 and CDR2 (germline): SGHKS, YYEKEE (reference sequence). Trimming removed 1 base from V and 4 bases from J, with 14 bases in between. The CDR3 length is 15 residues. This chain's CDR3 is CASSLPGALGYGYTF. The sequenced CDR3 bases are TGTGCCAGCAGCTTGCCAGGGGCCCTTGGCTATGGC.

In its sample, this clone was seen many times. The read terminates 3 residues before the CDR3 end, so the remaining end is supplied by the germline J gene. This rearrangement joins TRBV2 to TRBJ1-2, with TRBD1 identical over 7 bases. After removal of 1 base from V and 2 bases from J, the junction contained 4 bases not matched to a gene. Germline-derived CDR1 and CDR2 are SNHLY and FYNNEI. This CDR3 contains 15 residues. CDR3 residues: CASSEDEGANYGYTF. The part of the CDR3 DNA that was read is TGTGCCAGCAGTGAAGATGAGGGGGCGAACTATGGC.

Ten or more counts support this clone. Read coverage stops 3 residues before the CDR3 terminus; the germline J gene supplies the remainder. V gene TRBV2 combines with J gene TRBJ2-6; D gene unclear. This CDR3 is built from 14 residues. Germline V gene lookup returns CDR1 SNHLY and CDR2 FYNNEI. V was cut by 9 bases and J by 4 bases, with 13 bases left in between. The CDR3 DNA, read in part, is TGTGCCAGTGTCCGGGTGGAGGGGGCCAACGTC. Its translation is CASVRVEGANV. The whole CDR3 protein reads CASVRVEGANVLTF.

This clone was picked up a small number of times. The read falls 3 residues short of the CDR3 end, and the missing part is taken from the germline J gene. The V and J genes are TRBV2 and TRBJ2-7, with 13 bases fitting TRBD2. CDR3 length: 15 residues. Germline V gene data show CDR1 as SNHLY and CDR2 as FYNNEI. The junction had 8 bases not matched to a gene; V was cut back by 8 bases and J by 4 bases. The CDR3 loop reads CASGRLLAGGYEQYF. The CDR3 bases that were read are TGTGCCAGCGGAAGGCTACTAGCGGGGGGGTACGAG.

The table lists this clone with many counts. With the read ending 3 residues before the CDR3 end, the germline J gene is used to fill in that end. The J gene is TRBJ2-7, the V gene TRBV20-1, with 9 nucleotides matching TRBD1. V gave up 6 bases and J gave up 6 bases; unmatched junction bases: 12. Germline-derived CDR1 and CDR2 are DFQATT and SNEGSKA (reference sequence). This CDR3 contains 14 residues. The DNA read from the CDR3 is TGCAGTGCCCTTCCCCCGGGACAGGGTGGCGAG. Amino acids: CSALPPGQGGE. The CDR3 in its entirety is CSALPPGQGGEQYF.

This clone came up many times. The read is 3 residues too short to cover the CDR3 end, so that end is filled in from the germline J gene. J is TRBJ2-5 and V is TRBV10-1; 14 bases line up with TRBD2. Trimming took 6 bases from V and 4 from J; bases not matched to a gene: 7. The CDR3 length is 16 residues. Looked up from germline, CDR1 is WNHNN and CDR2 is SYGVQD (reference sequence). The DNA read from the CDR3 is TGCGCCAGCAGGCAGGGACTAGCGGGGGCGGGAGAGACC. Amino acid sequence: CASRQGLAGAGET. The full CDR3 sequence reads CASRQGLAGAGETQYF.

Many counts were recorded for this clone. Sequencing ends 3 residues short of the CDR3 end; the germline J gene provides the rest. The J gene is TRBJ2-5, the V gene TRBV5-1; TRBD1 might be the D (5 bases). The germline CDR1 and CDR2 sequences are SGHRS and YFSETQ. The length of the CDR3 is 15 residues. V was shortened by 1 base and J by 1 base, with 11 bases between the two germline ends. The sequenced CDR3 bases are TGCGCCAGCAGCTTGCAGGGCGTTGGCCAAGAGACC. Amino acid sequence: CASSLQGVGQET. The whole CDR3 is CASSLQGVGQETQYF.

This clone was found a few times. The CDR3 extends 3 residues past the end of the read, so its final part is completed from the germline J gene. V and J are TRBV18 and TRBJ1-6; TRBD1 agrees at 9 bases. V was pared by 1 base and J by 9 bases, with 7 bases of the junction left unmatched. There are 16 residues in the CDR3. From germline, CDR1 is KGHSH and CDR2 LQKENI. The sequenced part of the CDR3 DNA is TGTGCCAGCTCACCACGAGGGGGACAGGGCGGTTCACCC. This encodes CASSPRGGQGGSP. The complete CDR3 protein is CASSPRGGQGGSPLHF.

This clone was counted many times. The read falls 3 residues short of the CDR3 end, and the missing part is taken from the germline J gene. The chain couples TRBV28 to TRBJ2-7, with 10 bases that match TRBD2. Germline assignment: CDR1 MDHEN and CDR2 SYDVKM. The CDR3 totals 12 residues. The ends lost 9 bases at V and 2 bases at J; junction bases unmatched: 1. The sequenced CDR3 bases are TGTGCCAGTACTAGCGGGGCCTACGAG. This encodes CASTSGAYE. The CDR3 in its entirety is CASTSGAYEQYF.

This clone was counted at least ten times. The read ends 3 residues shy of where the CDR3 ends; the end is completed using the germline J gene. The chain employs TRBV6-1 and TRBJ2-7; tentatively, D is TRBD2 (6 bases). V was cut by 0 bases and J by 2 bases, with 17 bases left in between. The CDR3 runs 17 residues. Germline V gene lookup returns CDR1 MNHNS and CDR2 SASEGT. CDR3 region: CASSEADWQGGTYEQYF. The DNA read from the CDR3 is TGTGCCAGCAGTGAAGCGGATTGGCAGGGAGGAACCTACGAG.

This clone was detected many times. The read ends 3 residues early relative to the CDR3; the germline J gene fills the gap. The chain recombines TRBV2 with TRBJ2-4; 10 bases align to TRBD2. From germline, CDR1 is SNHLY and CDR2 FYNNEI. CDR3 size: 15 residues. The V gene end was trimmed by 11 bases and the J gene end by 7 bases; junction bases not matched to a gene: 14. The CDR3 region is CAFFGTSAEGNIQYF. The sequenced CDR3 bases are TGTGCCTTCTTCGGGACTAGCGCTGAGGGGAACATT.

The CDR3 bases that were read are TGCAGCGTGGGACCGCGCGGGGTTTTCGAG. It specifies CSVGPRGVFE. The complete CDR3 reads CSVGPRGVFEQYF. This chain joins TRBV29-1 and TRBJ2-7; D is possibly TRBD2 (6 bases). The read ends 3 residues shy of where the CDR3 ends; the end is completed using the germline J gene. The CDR3 is 13 amino acids. V was clipped by 6 bases and J by 6 bases, with 18 bases between them. Germline V gene data show CDR1 as SQVTM and CDR2 as ANQGSEA.

As concerns this clone: The junction shows a germline mismatch at one end, possibly a read error. The read ends 3 residues early relative to the CDR3; the germline J gene fills the gap. The genes are TRBV19 and TRBJ2-3, with D tentatively TRBD1 (6 bases). CDR1 is LNHDA, CDR2 SQIVND, per germline (reference sequence). The CDR3 sequence is 12 residues long. CDR3: CASAPGAETQYF. The part of the CDR3 DNA that was read is TGTGCCAGCGCCCCAGGGGCAGAGACG.

Concerning this clone itself: The read ends 3 residues early relative to the CDR3; the germline J gene fills the gap. The genes are TRBV19 and TRBJ1-1; D gene ambiguous. CDR3 size: 11 residues. Germline V gene data show CDR1 as LNHDA and CDR2 as SQIVND (reference sequence). Trimming removed 10 bases at V and 5 bases at J, with 11 bases between. The sequenced part of the CDR3 DNA is TGTGCCACCCGGGCGGGGACTGAA. It encodes CATRAGTE. The full CDR3 protein reads CATRAGTEAFF.

This clone was seen repeatedly, ten times or more. The CDR3 extends 3 residues past the end of the read, so its final part is completed from the germline J gene. V and J are TRBV7-2 and TRBJ2-2; D is ambiguous. Deletions cut 6 bases from V and 0 bases from J, with 11 bases between. This CDR3 spans 15 amino acids. Germline-derived CDR1 and CDR2 are SGHTA and FQGNSA. CDR3 DNA, as far as it was read: TGTGCCAGCAGTTTCAGGAAATCGAACACCGGGGAG. Translating it yields CASSFRKSNTGE. The entire CDR3 protein reads CASSFRKSNTGELFF.

This clone was counted between two and nine times. The read ends 3 residues before the CDR3 terminus; that terminus is restored from the germline J gene. The chain uses TRBV19 and TRBJ2-7, with TRBD2 identical over 8 bases. The length of the CDR3 is 15 residues. Germline-derived CDR1 and CDR2 are LNHDA and SQIVND (reference sequence). J was trimmed by 3 bases and V by 3 bases; bases with no gene match: 7. Partial CDR3 DNA: TGTGCCAGTAGTATGATCGGGGGGGGAAACTACGAG. It yields the protein CASSMIGGGNYE. In full, the CDR3 reads CASSMIGGGNYEQYF. Full variable domain (remainder filled in from reference TRBV19 and TRBJ2-7): DGGITQSPKYLFRKEGQNVTLSCEQNLNHDAMYWYRQDPGQGLRLIYYSQIVNDFQKGDIAEGYSVSREKKESFPLTVTSAQKNPTAFYLCASSMIGGGNYEQYFGPGTRLTVT.

This clone showed up many times. With the read ending 3 residues before the CDR3 end, the germline J gene is used to fill in that end. This rearrangement joins TRBV19 to TRBJ2-3; 9 bases map to TRBD1. There are 14 residues in the CDR3. Germline lookup yields CDR1 LNHDA and CDR2 SQIVND (reference sequence). Germline trimming cut 7 bases from V and 7 bases from J; bases unmatched to any gene: 9. The part of the CDR3 DNA that was read is TGTGCCAGTACTCCGACAGGGGGAATGAATACG. It is translated as CASTPTGGMNT. The whole CDR3 sequence reads CASTPTGGMNTQYF.

There are many counts of this clone. The CDR3 end lies 3 residues beyond the end of the read and is filled in from the germline J gene. The gene calls are TRBV11-3 and TRBJ2-2; no reliable D call. Germline CDR1 and CDR2: SGHNT and YENEEA. Trimming removed 1 base from V and 7 bases from J, with 7 bases in between. CDR3 size: 13 residues. CDR3 sequence: CASSLALHGELFF. The sequenced part of the CDR3 DNA is TGTGCCAGCAGCTTAGCACTGCACGGGGAG.

This clone was picked up many times. Coverage ceases 3 residues before the CDR3 finishes, and the germline J gene fills in the end. The chain is built from TRBV20-1 and TRBJ1-5; 9 bases align to TRBD1. This CDR3 is built from 13 residues. Germline CDR1 DFQATT, CDR2 SNEGSKA (reference sequence). V dropped 6 bases and J dropped 4; count of bases not matched to a gene: 4. CDR3 in amino acids: CSADGQGNQPQHF. The CDR3 DNA, read in part, is TGCAGTGCCGATGGACAGGGGAATCAGCCC.

This clone was recorded many times. One junction end disagrees with the germline gene, perhaps due to a read error. The read finishes 3 residues shy of the CDR3 end, and the germline J gene is used to complete it. V is TRBV28 and J is TRBJ2-7, with a possible D match to TRBD2 (6 bases). The CDR3 spans 15 residues. Germline CDR1 is MDHEN and CDR2 is SYDVKM. The part of the CDR3 DNA that was read is TGTGCCAGCATTAATGGGGGGAAGGGTTCCTCCGAG. Translation gives CASINGGKGSSE. In full, the CDR3 is CASINGGKGSSEQYF.

This clone was counted a few times. The CDR3 goes on 3 residues after the read ends, and that part is filled in from the germline J gene. V usage is TRBV18 and J usage is TRBJ2-2, with no clear D. Between the trimmed V and J ends, which lost 2 bases and 1 base, there was a span of 11 bases. The CDR3 is made up of 16 amino acids. Germline CDR1 KGHSH, CDR2 LQKENI. CDR3 region: CASSPLGSGNTGELFF. The part of the CDR3 DNA that was read is TGTGCCAGCTCACCATTAGGTTCAGGGAACACCGGGGAG.